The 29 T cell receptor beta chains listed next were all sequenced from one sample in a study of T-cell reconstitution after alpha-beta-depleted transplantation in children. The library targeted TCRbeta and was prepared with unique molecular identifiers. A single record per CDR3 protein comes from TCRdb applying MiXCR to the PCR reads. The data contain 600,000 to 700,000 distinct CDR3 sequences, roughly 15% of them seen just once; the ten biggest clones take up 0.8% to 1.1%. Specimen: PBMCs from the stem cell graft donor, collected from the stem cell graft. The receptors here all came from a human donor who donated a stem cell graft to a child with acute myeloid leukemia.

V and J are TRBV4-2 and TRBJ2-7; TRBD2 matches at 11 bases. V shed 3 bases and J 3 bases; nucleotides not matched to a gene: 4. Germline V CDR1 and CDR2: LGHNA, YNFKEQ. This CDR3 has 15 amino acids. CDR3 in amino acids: CASSQRLAGSYEQYF. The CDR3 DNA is TGTGCCAGCAGCCAGAGACTAGCGGGGAGCTACGAGCAGTACTTC.

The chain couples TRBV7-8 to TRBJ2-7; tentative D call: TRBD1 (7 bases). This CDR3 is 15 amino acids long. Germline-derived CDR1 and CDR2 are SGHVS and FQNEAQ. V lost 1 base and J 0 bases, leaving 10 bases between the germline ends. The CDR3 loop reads CASSLGRDSSYEQYV. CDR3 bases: TGTGCCAGCAGCTTAGGGCGGGACAGCTCCTACGAGCAGTACGTC.

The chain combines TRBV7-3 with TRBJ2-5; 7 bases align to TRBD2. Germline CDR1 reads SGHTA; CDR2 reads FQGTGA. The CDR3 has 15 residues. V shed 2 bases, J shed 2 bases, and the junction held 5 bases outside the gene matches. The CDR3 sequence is CASSLVGLNQETQYF. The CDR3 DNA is TGTGCCAGCAGCTTAGTGGGACTAAATCAAGAGACCCAGTACTTC.

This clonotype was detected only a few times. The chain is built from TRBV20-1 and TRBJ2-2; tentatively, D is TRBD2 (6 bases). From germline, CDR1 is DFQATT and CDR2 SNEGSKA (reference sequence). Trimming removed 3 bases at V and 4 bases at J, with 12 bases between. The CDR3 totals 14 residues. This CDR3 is CSARMAGITGELFF. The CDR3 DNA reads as TGCAGTGCTAGGATGGCGGGGATCACCGGGGAGCTGTTTTTT.

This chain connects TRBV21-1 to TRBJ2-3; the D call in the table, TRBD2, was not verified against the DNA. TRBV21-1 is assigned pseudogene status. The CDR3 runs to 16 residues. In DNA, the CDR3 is TGTGCCAGCAGCAAAAGGAGGGCAGGGTTCACAGATACGCAGTATTTT. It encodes CASSKRRAGFTDTQYF.

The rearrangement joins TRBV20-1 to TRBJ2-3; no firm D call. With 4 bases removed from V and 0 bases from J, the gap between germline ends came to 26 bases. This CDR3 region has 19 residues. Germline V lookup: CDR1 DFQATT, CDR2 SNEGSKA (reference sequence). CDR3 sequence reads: CSAKFHLETGNPSTDTQYF. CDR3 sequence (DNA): TGCAGTGCTAAATTTCATCTCGAAACCGGCAATCCTAGCACAGATACGCAGTATTTT.

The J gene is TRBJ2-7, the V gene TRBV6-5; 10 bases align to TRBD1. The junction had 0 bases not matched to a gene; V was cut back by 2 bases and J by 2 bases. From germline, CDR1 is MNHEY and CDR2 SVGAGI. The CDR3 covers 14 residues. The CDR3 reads CASSYGQGAYEQYV. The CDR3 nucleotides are TGTGCCAGCAGTTACGGACAGGGGGCCTACGAGCAGTACGTC.

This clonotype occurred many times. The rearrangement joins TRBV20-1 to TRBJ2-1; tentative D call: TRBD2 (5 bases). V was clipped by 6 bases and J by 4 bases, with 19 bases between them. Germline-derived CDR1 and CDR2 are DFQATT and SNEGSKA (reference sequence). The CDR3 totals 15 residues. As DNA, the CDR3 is TGCAGTGCCTTTCCGGGATCACCAATTTACAATGAGCAGTTCTTC. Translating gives CSAFPGSPIYNEQFF.

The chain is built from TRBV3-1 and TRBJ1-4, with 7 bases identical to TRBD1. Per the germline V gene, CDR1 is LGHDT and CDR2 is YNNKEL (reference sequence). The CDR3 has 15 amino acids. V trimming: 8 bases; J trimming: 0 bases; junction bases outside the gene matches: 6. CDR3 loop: CASSSGQPTNEKLFF. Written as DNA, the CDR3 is TGTGCCAGCTCCTCGGGACAGCCAACTAATGAAAAACTGTTTTTT.

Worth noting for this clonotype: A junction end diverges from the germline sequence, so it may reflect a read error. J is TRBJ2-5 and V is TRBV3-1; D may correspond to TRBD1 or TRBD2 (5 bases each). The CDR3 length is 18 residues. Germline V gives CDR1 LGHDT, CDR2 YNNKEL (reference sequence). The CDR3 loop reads CTSSFLLENGARQETQYF. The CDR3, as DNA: TGTACCAGCAGTTTTCTCCTGGAGAACGGGGCGAGACAAGAGACCCAGTACTTC.

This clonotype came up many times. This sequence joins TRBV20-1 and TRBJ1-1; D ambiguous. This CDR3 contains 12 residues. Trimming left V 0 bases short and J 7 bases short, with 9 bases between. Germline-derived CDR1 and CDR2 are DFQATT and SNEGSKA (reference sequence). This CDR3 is CSARDREIEAFF. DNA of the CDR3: TGCAGTGCTAGAGATAGGGAGATTGAAGCTTTCTTT.

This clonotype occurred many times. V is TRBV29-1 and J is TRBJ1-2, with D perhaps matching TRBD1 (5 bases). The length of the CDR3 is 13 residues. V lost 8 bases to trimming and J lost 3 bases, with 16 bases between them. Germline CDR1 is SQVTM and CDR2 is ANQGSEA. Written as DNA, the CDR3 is TGCAGCATTGGAGGACAACCGTACTATGGCTACACCTTC. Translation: CSIGGQPYYGYTF.

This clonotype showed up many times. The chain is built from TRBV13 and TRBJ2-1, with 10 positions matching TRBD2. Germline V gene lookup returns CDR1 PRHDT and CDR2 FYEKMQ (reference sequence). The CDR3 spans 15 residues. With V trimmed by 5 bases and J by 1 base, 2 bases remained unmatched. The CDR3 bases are TGTGCCAGCAGCGCACTAGCGGGGTCCTACAATGAGCAGTTCTTC. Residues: CASSALAGSYNEQFF. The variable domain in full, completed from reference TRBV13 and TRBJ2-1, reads AAGVIQSPRHLIKEKRETATLKCYPIPRHDTVYWYQQGPGQDPQFLISFYEKMQSDKGSIPDRFSAQQFSDYHSELNMSSLELGDSALYFCASSALAGSYNEQFFGPGTRLTVL.

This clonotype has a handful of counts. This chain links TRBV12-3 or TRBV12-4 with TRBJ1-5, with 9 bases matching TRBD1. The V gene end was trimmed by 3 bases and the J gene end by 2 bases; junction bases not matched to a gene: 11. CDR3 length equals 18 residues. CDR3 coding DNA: TGTGCCAGCAGTTTTTTGACAGGGGGAACTCACGGCAATCAGCCCCAGCATTTT. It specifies CASSFLTGGTHGNQPQHF.

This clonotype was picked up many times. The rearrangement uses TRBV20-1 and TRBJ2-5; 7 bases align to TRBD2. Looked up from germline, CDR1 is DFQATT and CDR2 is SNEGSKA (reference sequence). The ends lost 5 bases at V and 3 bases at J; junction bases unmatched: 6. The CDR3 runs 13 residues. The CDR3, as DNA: TGCAGTGCTTTGGGGCTAGCGGAAGAGACCCAGTACTTC. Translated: CSALGLAEETQYF.

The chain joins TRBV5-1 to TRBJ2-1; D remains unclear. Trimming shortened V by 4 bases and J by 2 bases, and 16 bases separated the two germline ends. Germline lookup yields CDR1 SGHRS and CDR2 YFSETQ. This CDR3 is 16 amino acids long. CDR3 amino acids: CASSESGPRTYNEQFF. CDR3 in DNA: TGCGCCAGCAGCGAGTCCGGGCCCCGAACCTACAATGAGCAGTTCTTC.

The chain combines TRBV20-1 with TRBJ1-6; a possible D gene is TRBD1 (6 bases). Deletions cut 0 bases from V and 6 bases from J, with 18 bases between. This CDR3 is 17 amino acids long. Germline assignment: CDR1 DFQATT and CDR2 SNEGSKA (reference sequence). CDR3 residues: CSARDSKGGAGNSPLHF. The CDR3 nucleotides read TGCAGTGCTAGAGATTCGAAGGGGGGCGCCGGTAATTCACCCCTCCACTTT.

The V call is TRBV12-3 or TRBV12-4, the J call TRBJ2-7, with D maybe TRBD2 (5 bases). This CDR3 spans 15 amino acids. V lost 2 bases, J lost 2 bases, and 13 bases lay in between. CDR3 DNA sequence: TGTGCCAGCAGTTTAATGGCTAGCAGCGCCTACGAGCAGTACTTC. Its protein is CASSLMASSAYEQYF.

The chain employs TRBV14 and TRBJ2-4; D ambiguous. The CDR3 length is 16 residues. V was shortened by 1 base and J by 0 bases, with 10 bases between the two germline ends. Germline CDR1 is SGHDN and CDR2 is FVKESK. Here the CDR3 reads CASSQGSLLAKNIQYF. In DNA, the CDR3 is TGTGCCAGCAGCCAAGGGAGCTTATTAGCCAAAAACATTCAGTACTTC. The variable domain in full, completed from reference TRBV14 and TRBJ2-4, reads EAGVTQFPSHSVIEKGQTVTLRCDPISGHDNLYWYRRVMGKEIKFLLHFVKESKQDESGMPNNRFLAERTGGTYSTLKVQPAELEDSGVYFCASSQGSLLAKNIQYFGAGTRLSVL.

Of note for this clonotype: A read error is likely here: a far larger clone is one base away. The CDR3 sequence is CASSFTGSSYEQYF. The CDR3 bases are TGTGCCAGCAGCTTTACAGGGAGCTCCTACGAGCAGTACTTC. The chain joins TRBV13 to TRBJ2-7; weak D call: TRBD1 (6 bases). The V gene lost 3 bases and the J gene lost 0 bases, with 9 bases spanning the gap. This CDR3 contains 14 residues. The germline CDR1 and CDR2 sequences are PRHDT and FYEKMQ (reference sequence). Looking up the rest from reference TRBV13 and TRBJ2-7 gives the full variable domain: AAGVIQSPRHLIKEKRETATLKCYPIPRHDTVYWYQQGPGQDPQFLISFYEKMQSDKGSIPDRFSAQQFSDYHSELNMSSLELGDSALYFCASSFTGSSYEQYFGPGTRLTVT.

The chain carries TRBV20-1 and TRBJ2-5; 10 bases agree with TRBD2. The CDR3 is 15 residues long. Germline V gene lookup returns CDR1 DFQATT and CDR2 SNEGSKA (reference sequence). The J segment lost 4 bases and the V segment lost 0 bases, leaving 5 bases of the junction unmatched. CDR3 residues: CSARDIAGGGETQYF. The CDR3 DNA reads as TGCAGTGCTAGAGATATAGCGGGGGGTGGAGAGACCCAGTACTTC.

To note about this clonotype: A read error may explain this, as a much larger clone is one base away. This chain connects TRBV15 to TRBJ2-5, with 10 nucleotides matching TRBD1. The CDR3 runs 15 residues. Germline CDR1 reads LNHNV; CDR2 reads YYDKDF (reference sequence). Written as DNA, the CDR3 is TGTGCCAGCAGCAGAGATAGGGGACAGGGGCCTCCGTCGTACTTC. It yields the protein CASSRDRGQGPPSYF. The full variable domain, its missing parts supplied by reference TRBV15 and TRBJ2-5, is DAMVIQNPRYQVTQFGKPVTLSCSQTLNHNVMYWYQQKSSQAPKLLFHYYDKDFNNEADTPDNFQSRRPNTSFCFLDIRSPGLGDTAMYLCASSRDRGQGPPSYFGPGTRLLVL.

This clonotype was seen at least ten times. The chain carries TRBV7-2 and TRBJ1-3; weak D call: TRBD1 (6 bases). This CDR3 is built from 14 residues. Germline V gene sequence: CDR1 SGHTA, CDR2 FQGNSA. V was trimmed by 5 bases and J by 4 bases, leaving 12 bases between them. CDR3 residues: CASSEYREGNTIYF. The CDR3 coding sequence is TGTGCCAGCAGCGAATACAGGGAAGGAAACACCATATATTTT.

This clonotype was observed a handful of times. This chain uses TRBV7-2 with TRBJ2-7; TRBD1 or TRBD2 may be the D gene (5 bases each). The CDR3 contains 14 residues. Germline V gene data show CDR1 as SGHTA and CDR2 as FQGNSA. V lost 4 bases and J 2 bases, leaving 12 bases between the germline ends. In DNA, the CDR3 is TGTGCCAGCAGCTCGGGGACGTTTCCCTACGAGCAGTACTTC. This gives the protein CASSSGTFPYEQYF.

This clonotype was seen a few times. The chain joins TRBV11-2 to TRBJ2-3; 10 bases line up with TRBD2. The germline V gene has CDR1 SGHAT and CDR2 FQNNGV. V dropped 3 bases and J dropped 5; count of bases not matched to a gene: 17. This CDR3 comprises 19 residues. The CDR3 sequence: CASSFGGFRSGGAGDTQYF. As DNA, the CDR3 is TGTGCCAGCAGCTTTGGGGGCTTCCGGAGCGGGGGGGCGGGAGATACGCAGTATTTT. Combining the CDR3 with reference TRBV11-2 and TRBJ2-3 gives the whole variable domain EAGVAQSPRYKIIEKRQSVAFWCNPISGHATLYWYQQILGQGPKLLIQFQNNGVVDDSQLPKDRFSAERLKGVDSTLKIQPAKLEDSAVYLCASSFGGFRSGGAGDTQYFGPGTRLTVL.

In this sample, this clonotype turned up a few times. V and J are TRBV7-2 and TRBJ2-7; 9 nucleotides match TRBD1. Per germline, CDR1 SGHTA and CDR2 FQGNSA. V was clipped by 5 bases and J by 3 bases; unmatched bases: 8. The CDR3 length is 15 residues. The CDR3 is CASSPGQGPLYEQYF. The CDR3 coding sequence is TGTGCCAGCAGCCCTGGACAGGGGCCCCTCTACGAGCAGTACTTC.

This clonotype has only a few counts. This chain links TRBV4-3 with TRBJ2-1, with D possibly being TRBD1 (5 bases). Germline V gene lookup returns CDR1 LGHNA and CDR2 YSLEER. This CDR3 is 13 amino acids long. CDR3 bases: TGCGCTCAGGGTGGAAGCTTCTACAATGAGCAGTTCTTC. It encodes CAQGGSFYNEQFF.

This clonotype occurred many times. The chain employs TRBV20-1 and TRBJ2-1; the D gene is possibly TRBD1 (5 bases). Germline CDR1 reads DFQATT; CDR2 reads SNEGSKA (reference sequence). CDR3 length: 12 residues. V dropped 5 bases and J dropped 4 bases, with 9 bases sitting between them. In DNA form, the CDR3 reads TGCAGTGCTCAACGACAGTACAATGAGCAGTTCTTC. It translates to CSAQRQYNEQFF.

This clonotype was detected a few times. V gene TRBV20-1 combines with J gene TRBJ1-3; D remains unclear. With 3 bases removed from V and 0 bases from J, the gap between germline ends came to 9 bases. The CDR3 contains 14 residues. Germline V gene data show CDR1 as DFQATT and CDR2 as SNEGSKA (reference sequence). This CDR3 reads CSARTWGSGNTIYF. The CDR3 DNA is TGCAGTGCTAGGACTTGGGGCTCTGGAAACACCATATATTTT.